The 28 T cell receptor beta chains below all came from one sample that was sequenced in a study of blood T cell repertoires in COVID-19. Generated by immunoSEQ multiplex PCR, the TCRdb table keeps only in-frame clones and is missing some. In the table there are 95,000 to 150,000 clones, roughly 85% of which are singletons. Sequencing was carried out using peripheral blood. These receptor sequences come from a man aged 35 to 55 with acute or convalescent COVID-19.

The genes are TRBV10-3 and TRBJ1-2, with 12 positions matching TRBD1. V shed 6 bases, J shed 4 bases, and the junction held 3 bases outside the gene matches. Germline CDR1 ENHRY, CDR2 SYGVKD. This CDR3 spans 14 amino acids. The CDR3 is CAIRGQGAGYGYTF. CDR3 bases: TGTGCCATCAGGGGACAGGGGGCGGGCTATGGCTACACCTTC.

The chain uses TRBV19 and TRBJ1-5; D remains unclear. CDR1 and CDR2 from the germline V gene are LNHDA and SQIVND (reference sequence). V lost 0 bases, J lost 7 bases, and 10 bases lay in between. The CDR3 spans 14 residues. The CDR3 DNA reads TGTGCCAGTAGTATAGACAGGTATATGCAGCCCCAGCATTTT. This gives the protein CASSIDRYMQPQHF.

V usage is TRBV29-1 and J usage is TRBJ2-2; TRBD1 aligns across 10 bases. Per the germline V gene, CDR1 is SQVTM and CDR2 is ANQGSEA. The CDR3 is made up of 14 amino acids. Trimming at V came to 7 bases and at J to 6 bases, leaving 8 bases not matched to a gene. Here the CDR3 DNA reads TGCAGCGCCGCTCCCGGGACAGGGGCCGGGGAGCTGTTTTTT. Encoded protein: CSAAPGTGAGELFF.

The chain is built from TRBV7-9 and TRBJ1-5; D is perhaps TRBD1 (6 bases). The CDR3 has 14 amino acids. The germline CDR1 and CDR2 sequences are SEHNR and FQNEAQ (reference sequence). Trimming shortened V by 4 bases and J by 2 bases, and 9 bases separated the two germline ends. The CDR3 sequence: CASSSDSGNQPQHF. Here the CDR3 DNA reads TGTGCCAGCAGCTCGGACAGCGGCAATCAGCCCCAGCATTTT.

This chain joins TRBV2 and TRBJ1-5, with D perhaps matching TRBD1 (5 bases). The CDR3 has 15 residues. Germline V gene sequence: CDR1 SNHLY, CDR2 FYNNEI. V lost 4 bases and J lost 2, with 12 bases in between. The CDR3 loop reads CASSVQEGRNQPQHF. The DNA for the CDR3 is TGTGCCAGCAGTGTACAGGAGGGGCGCAATCAGCCCCAGCATTTT.

This chain's CDR3 is CASSSRIPVAGSNEQFF. CDR3 DNA: TGTGCCAGCAGCTCCCGGATCCCAGTAGCGGGGAGCAATGAGCAGTTCTTC. This chain uses TRBV5-6 with TRBJ2-1; 8 bases match TRBD2. Losses at the gene ends were 3 bases for V and 6 bases for J; bases not matched to a gene: 14. CDR1 SGHDT and CDR2 YYEEEE come from the germline V gene. This CDR3 contains 17 residues.

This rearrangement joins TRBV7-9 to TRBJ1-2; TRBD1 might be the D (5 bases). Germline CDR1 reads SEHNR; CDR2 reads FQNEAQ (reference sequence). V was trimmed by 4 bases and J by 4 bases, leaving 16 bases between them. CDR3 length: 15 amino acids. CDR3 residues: CASSYSNQGGYGYTF. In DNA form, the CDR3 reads TGTGCCAGCAGCTACTCTAATCAGGGAGGCTATGGCTACACCTTC.

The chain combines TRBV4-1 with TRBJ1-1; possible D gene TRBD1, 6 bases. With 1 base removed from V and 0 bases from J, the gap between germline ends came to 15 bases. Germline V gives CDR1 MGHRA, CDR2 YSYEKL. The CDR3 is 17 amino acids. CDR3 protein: CASSQGQAPPLNTEAFF. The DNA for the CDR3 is TGCGCCAGCAGCCAAGGACAGGCACCCCCCTTGAACACTGAAGCTTTCTTT.

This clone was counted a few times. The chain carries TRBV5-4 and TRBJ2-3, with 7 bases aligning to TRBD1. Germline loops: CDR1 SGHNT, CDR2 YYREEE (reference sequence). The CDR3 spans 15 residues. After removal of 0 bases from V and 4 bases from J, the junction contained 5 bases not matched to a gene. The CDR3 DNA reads TGTGCCAGCAGCTTGGATTCCACAGGGGCAGATACGCAGTATTTT. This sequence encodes CASSLDSTGADTQYF.

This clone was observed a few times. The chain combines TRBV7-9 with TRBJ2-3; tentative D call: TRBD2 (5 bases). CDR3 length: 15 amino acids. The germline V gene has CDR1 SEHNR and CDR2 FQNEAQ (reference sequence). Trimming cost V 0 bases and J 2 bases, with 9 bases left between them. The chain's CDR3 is CASSLAGDTTDTQYF. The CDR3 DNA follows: TGTGCCAGCAGCTTAGCGGGAGATACCACAGATACGCAGTATTTT.

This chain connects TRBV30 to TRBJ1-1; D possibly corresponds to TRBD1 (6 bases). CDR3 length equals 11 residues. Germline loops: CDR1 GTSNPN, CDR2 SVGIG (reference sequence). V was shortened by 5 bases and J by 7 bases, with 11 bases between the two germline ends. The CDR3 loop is CAWSHRDEAFF. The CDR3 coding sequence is TGTGCCTGGTCTCACAGGGATGAAGCTTTCTTT. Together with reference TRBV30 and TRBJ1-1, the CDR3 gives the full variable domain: SQTIHQWPATLVQPVGSPLSLECTVEGTSNPNLYWYRQAAGRGLQLLFYSVGIGQISSEVPQNLSASRPQDRQFILSSKKLLLSDSGFYLCAWSHRDEAFFGQGTRLTVV.

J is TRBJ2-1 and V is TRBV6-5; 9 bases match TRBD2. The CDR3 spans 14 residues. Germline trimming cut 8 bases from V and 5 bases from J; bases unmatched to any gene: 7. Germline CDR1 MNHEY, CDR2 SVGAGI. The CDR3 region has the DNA TGTGCCAGCTTCAGCGGGGGGCTTGACAATGAGCAGTTCTTC. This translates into CASFSGGLDNEQFF.

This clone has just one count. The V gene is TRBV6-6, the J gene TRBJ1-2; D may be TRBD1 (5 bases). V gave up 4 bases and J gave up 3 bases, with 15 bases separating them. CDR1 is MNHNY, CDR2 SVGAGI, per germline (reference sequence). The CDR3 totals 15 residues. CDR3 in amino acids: CASSSLAGIDYGYTF. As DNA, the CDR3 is TGTGCCAGCAGTTCCCTGGCAGGGATTGACTATGGCTACACCTTC.

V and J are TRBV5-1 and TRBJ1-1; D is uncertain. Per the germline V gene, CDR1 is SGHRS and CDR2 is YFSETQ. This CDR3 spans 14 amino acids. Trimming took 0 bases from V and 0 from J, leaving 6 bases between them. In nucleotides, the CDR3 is TGCGCCAGCAGCTTGGTCCCAATGAACACTGAAGCTTTCTTT. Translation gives CASSLVPMNTEAFF.

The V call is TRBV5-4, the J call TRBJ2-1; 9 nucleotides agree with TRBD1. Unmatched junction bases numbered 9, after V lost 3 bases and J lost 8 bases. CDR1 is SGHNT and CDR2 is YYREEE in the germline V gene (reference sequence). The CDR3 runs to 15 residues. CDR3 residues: CASSWNRDRDDEQFF. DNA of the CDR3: TGTGCCAGCAGCTGGAACCGGGACAGGGATGATGAGCAGTTCTTC. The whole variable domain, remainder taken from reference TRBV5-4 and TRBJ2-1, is ETGVTQSPTHLIKTRGQQVTLRCSSQSGHNTVSWYQQALGQGPQFIFQYYREEENGRGNFPPRFSGLQFPNYSSELNVNALELDDSALYLCASSWNRDRDDEQFFGPGTRLTVL.

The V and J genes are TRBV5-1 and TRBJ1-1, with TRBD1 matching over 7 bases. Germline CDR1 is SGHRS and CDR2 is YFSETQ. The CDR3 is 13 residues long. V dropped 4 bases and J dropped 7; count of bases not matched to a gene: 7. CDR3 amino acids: CASSLGTDSEAFF. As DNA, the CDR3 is TGCGCCAGCAGCCTAGGGACAGATAGTGAAGCTTTCTTT.

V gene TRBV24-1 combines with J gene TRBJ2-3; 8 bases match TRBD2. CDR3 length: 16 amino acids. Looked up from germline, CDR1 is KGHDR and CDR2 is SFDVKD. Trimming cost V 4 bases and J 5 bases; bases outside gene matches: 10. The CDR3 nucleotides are TGTGCCACCAGTGACCCCAGCGGGAGTGGGAGAGATACGCAGTATTTT. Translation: CATSDPSGSGRDTQYF.

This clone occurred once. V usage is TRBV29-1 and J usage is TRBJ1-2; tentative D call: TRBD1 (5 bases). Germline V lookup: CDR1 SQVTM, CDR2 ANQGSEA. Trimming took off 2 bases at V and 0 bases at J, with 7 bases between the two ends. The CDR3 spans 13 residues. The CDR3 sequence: CSVELGANYGYTF. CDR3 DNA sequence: TGCAGCGTTGAACTAGGGGCTAACTATGGCTACACCTTC.

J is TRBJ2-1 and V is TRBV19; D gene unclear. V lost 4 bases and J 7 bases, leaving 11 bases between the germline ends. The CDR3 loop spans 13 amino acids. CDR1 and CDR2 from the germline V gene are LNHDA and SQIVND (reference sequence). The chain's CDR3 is CASSTRGGNEQFF. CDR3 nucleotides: TGTGCCAGTAGTACGCGCGGCGGTAATGAGCAGTTCTTC.

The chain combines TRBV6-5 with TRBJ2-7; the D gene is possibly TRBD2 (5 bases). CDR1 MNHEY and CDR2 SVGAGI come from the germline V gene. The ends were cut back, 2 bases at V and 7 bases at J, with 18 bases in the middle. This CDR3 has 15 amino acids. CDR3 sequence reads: CASSYMDSPYLEQYF. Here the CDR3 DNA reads TGTGCCAGCAGTTACATGGACTCCCCATATCTGGAGCAGTACTTC.

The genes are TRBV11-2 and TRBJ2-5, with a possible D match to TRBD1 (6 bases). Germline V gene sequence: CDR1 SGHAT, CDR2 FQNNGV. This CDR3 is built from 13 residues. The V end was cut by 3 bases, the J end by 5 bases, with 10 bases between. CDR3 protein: CASSFQGLETQYF. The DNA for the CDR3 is TGTGCCAGCAGCTTTCAGGGGTTGGAGACCCAGTACTTC.

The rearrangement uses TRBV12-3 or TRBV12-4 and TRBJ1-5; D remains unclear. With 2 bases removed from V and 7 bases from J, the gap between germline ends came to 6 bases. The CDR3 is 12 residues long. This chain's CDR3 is CASSLLRQPQHF. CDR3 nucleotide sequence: TGTGCCAGCAGTTTACTCAGGCAGCCCCAGCATTTT.

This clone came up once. The CDR3 DNA reads TGCGCCAGCAGCTTGTTGGCCTCCGGGTACAGGGCCCTACCCTACGAGCAGTACTTC. Its protein is CASSLLASGYRALPYEQYF. This rearrangement joins TRBV5-1 to TRBJ2-7; D is possibly TRBD1 (6 bases). The CDR3 spans 19 residues. CDR1 and CDR2 (germline): SGHRS, YFSETQ. The ends were cut back, 1 base at V and 2 bases at J, with 25 bases in the middle.

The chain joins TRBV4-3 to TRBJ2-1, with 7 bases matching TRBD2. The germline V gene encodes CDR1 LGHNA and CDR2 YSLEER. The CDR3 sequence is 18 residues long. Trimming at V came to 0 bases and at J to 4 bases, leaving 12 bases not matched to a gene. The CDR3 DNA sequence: TGCGCCAGCAGCCAAGAGCCGAGCGGGGTGCCCTTATACAATGAGCAGTTCTTC. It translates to CASSQEPSGVPLYNEQFF.

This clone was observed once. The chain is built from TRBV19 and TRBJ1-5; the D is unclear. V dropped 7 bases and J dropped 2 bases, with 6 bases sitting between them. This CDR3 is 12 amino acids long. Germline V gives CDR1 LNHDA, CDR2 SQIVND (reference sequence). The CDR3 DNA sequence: TGTGCCAGTAACAATGGCAATCAGCCCCAGCATTTT. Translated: CASNNGNQPQHF.

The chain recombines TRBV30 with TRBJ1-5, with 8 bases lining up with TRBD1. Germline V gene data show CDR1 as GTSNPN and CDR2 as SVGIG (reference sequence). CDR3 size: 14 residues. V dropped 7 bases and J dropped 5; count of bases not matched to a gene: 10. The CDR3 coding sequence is TGTGCCTTCCAGCCGGCAGGGGGCCATCAGCCCCAGCATTTT. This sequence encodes CAFQPAGGHQPQHF.

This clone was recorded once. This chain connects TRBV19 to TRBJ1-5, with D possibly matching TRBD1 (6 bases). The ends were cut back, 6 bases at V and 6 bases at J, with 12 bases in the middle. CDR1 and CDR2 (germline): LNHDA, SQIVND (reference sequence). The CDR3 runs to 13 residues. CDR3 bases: TGTGCCAGTAGCCAGGGGTTTGGTCAGCCCCAGCATTTT. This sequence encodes CASSQGFGQPQHF.

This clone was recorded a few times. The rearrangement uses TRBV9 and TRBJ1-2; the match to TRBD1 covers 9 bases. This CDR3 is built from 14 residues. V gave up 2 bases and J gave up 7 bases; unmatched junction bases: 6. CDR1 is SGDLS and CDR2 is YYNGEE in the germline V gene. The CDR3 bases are TGTGCCAGCAGCGTGGGGACAGGGAATGGTGGCTACACCTTC. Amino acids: CASSVGTGNGGYTF.